Listed below are T cell receptor beta chains from one sample, sequenced in a study of blood T cell repertoires in COVID-19. Assay used: immunoSEQ multiplex PCR; TCRdb lists only in-frame clones, some missing. Of under 350,000 clones in the sample, approximately 86% are singletons; the top ten hold roughly 4.2%. The sample was PBMCs or T cells enriched from blood (not recorded which). These TCRs come from a woman between 40 and 50 years old with acute COVID-19. The CDR3 runs from the conserved cysteine through the conserved F or W. D genes are given only for firm matches. Part of the rows lack a size; the others show once, few, many or a class for expanded clones.

17 | TRBJ2-6 | - | TRBV6-4 | TRBD1 | CATLGTGVKSGANVLTF | TGTGCCACCCTAGGGACAGGGGTTAAGTCTGGGGCCAACGTCCTGACTTTC
17 | TRBJ2-1 | - | TRBV11-3 | TRBD1 | CASSSQQGYLSYNEQFF | TGTGCCAGCAGCTCGCAACAGGGGTATTTATCCTACAATGAGCAGTTCTTC
17 | TRBJ1-6 | - | TRBV5-1 | TRBD1 | CASSIRDSYSYNSPLHF | TGCGCCAGCAGCATACGGGACAGCTACTCCTATAATTCACCCCTCCACTTT
14 | TRBJ1-2 | - | TRBV19 | TRBD1 | CASSRQTGLGSYTF | TGTGCCAGTAGTAGACAGACAGGGCTAGGCAGCTACACCTTC
14 | TRBJ1-2 | few | TRBV28 | - | CASSTTDSIYGYTF | TGTGCCAGCAGCACCACCGACAGTATCTATGGCTACACCTTC
11 | TRBJ2-7 | - | TRBV20-1 | - | CSGQGRYEQYF | TGCAGTGGCCAGGGTCGGTACGAGCAGTACTTC
13 | TRBJ1-1 | - | TRBV5-4 | - | CASSSGSSVEAFF | TGTGCCAGCAGCTCCGGGTCTTCCGTTGAAGCTTTCTTT
13 | TRBJ2-7 | - | TRBV7-9 | TRBD2 | CASSVAGGPEQYF | TGTGCCAGCAGCGTAGCGGGGGGGCCCGAGCAGTACTTC
14 | TRBJ2-5 | once | TRBV5-1 | - | CASSILGGQETQYF | TGCGCCAGCAGCATCCTTGGGGGGCAAGAGACCCAGTACTTC
15 | TRBJ2-7 | - | TRBV5-5 | TRBD1 | CASSLEGGEYSEQYF | TGTGCCAGCAGCTTGGAAGGGGGCGAATATTCCGAGCAGTACTTC
17 | TRBJ1-4 | - | TRBV25-1 | - | CASSEYWRTEGNEKLFF | TGTGCCAGCAGTGAATATTGGCGGACAGAAGGGAATGAAAAACTGTTTTTT
19 | TRBJ2-3 | - | TRBV3-1/TRBV3-2 | TRBD2 | CASSQAWKTSGDYTDTQYF | TGTGCCAGCAGCCAAGCTTGGAAGACTAGCGGGGACTACACAGATACGCAGTATTTT
15 | TRBJ1-6 | - | TRBV9 | - | CASSVIDGGGSPLHF | TGTGCCAGCAGCGTAATAGACGGGGGAGGGTCACCCCTCCACTTT
13 | TRBJ1-6 | - | TRBV27 | - | CASSTTGNSPLHF | TGTGCCAGCAGTACCACAGGGAATTCACCCCTCCACTTT
16 | TRBJ1-2 | - | TRBV15 | - | CATSRDSGQTSRGYTF | TGTGCCACCAGCAGAGATTCTGGCCAGACTTCTCGGGGCTACACCTTC
13 | TRBJ2-3 | - | TRBV12-3/TRBV12-4 | - | CASSANSRVTQYF | TGTGCCAGCAGTGCCAATAGCAGGGTTACGCAGTATTTT
16 | TRBJ2-2 | - | TRBV6-2/TRBV6-3 | - | CASSYRSPVMAGELFF | TGTGCCAGCAGTTACCGGTCTCCCGTTATGGCCGGGGAGCTGTTTTTT
18 | TRBJ2-5 | - | TRBV24-1 | TRBD1 | CATSDSYGTGRFQETQYF | TGTGCCACCAGTGACAGCTACGGGACAGGGCGATTCCAAGAGACCCAGTACTTC
16 | TRBJ1-4 | once | TRBV19 | - | CASNESGTKRNEKLFF | TGTGCCAGTAACGAGAGCGGGACAAAGCGTAATGAAAAACTGTTTTTT
16 | TRBJ1-1 | once | TRBV23-1 | - | CASSQGPTEGNTEAFF | TGCGCCAGCAGTCAAGGCCCTACAGAGGGGAACACTGAAGCTTTCTTT
12 | TRBJ1-3 | - | TRBV5-1 | - | CASSYGGDTIYF | TGCGCCAGCAGCTATGGGGGGGACACCATATATTTT
15 | TRBJ1-1 | - | TRBV5-5 | TRBD1 | CASSLVGQWDTEAFF | TGTGCCAGCAGCTTGGTGGGACAGTGGGACACTGAAGCTTTCTTT
15 | TRBJ2-1 | - | TRBV7-8 | - | CASSNALGRANEQFF | TGTGCCAGCAGCAACGCACTAGGCCGGGCTAATGAGCAGTTCTTC
16 | TRBJ2-5 | - | TRBV5-6 | - | CASSLWRRGRWETQYF | TGTGCCAGCAGCTTGTGGCGGAGGGGTCGGTGGGAGACCCAGTACTTC
14 | TRBJ1-6 | - | TRBV14 | - | CASSQFWGNSPLHF | TGTGCCAGCAGCCAATTTTGGGGCAATTCACCCCTCCACTTT
16 | TRBJ1-2 | - | TRBV4-1 | - | CASSLALGGVDYGYTF | TGCGCCAGCAGCCTAGCTCTCGGAGGGGTGGACTATGGCTACACCTTC
15 | TRBJ2-3 | few | TRBV24-1 | - | CATSGGPGFTDTQYF | TGTGCCACCAGTGGGGGCCCGGGTTTTACAGATACGCAGTATTTT
15 | TRBJ1-6 | - | TRBV27 | - | CASSYNRAVGSPLHF | TGTGCCAGCAGTTACAACAGGGCGGTCGGTTCACCCCTCCACTTT
15 | TRBJ1-2 | - | TRBV5-1 | - | CASSLDQGSSYGYTF | TGCGCCAGCAGCTTGGATCAGGGGTCTAGCTATGGCTACACCTTC
14 | TRBJ2-5 | - | TRBV2 | TRBD2 | CASRTGTTQETQYF | TGTGCCAGCAGGACCGGGACTACCCAAGAGACCCAGTACTTC
16 | TRBJ2-1 | - | TRBV19 | TRBD2 | CASRAISGSSYNEQFF | TGTGCCAGTAGGGCGATTAGCGGGAGTTCCTACAATGAGCAGTTCTTC
19 | TRBJ2-1 | - | TRBV7-2 | TRBD2 | CASSSPGTSGGTSYNEQFF | TGTGCCAGCAGTTCCCCCGGGACTAGCGGGGGAACTTCCTACAATGAGCAGTTCTTC
17 | TRBJ1-3 | - | TRBV4-2 | - | CASSQEGRWASGNTIYF | TGTGCCAGCAGCCAAGAAGGGAGGTGGGCTTCTGGAAACACCATATATTTT
15 | TRBJ2-2 | - | TRBV11-2 | TRBD1 | CASIPWTGGTGELFF | TGTGCCAGCATCCCCTGGACAGGGGGCACCGGGGAGCTGTTTTTT
16 | TRBJ1-1 | - | TRBV28 | TRBD1 | CASSSTGGEVGTEAFF | TGTGCCAGCAGTTCTACAGGGGGCGAAGTTGGGACTGAAGCTTTCTTT
14 | TRBJ2-2 | - | TRBV28 | - | CASSRGSLTGELFF | TGTGCCAGCAGTAGAGGGTCCCTCACCGGGGAGCTGTTTTTT
16 | TRBJ2-7 | - | TRBV19 | - | CASSRNTGARGYEQYF | TGTGCCAGTAGTCGCAACACAGGGGCGCGGGGCTACGAGCAGTACTTC
16 | TRBJ1-4 | - | TRBV27 | - | CASTNRAPATNEKLFF | TGTGCCAGCACAAACAGGGCTCCCGCAACTAATGAAAAACTGTTTTTT
16 | TRBJ2-2 | - | TRBV9 | - | CASSVRSNANTGELFF | TGTGCCAGCAGCGTACGCAGTAACGCGAACACCGGGGAGCTGTTTTTT
15 | TRBJ2-5 | - | TRBV6-2/TRBV6-3 | TRBD1 | CASSYFLGGRETQYF | TGTGCCAGCAGTTACTTTTTAGGGGGCCGGGAGACCCAGTACTTC
16 | TRBJ1-6 | - | TRBV4-3 | TRBD1 | CASSQDRGGRNSPLHF | TGCGCCAGCAGCCAAGATCGAGGGGGCAGGAATTCACCCCTCCACTTT
15 | TRBJ2-3 | - | TRBV5-8 | TRBD1 | CASSSYRGYTDTQYF | TGTGCCAGCAGCTCTTACAGGGGGTACACAGATACGCAGTATTTT
14 | TRBJ1-1 | - | TRBV9 | - | CASSVDRVDTEAFF | TGTGCCAGCAGCGTAGACAGGGTGGACACTGAAGCTTTCTTT
14 | TRBJ1-4 | - | TRBV4-2 | - | CASSLGQYPEKLFF | TGTGCCAGCAGCCTGGGGCAGTACCCCGAAAAACTGTTTTTT
17 | TRBJ2-7 | - | TRBV5-1 | TRBD1 | CASSLLTVGQGAHEQYF | TGCGCCAGCAGCTTGCTAACTGTAGGACAGGGGGCCCACGAGCAGTACTTC
15 | TRBJ1-2 | - | TRBV6-5 | - | CASSYSWQANFGYTF | TGTGCCAGCAGTTACTCGTGGCAGGCCAATTTTGGCTACACCTTC
15 | TRBJ2-1 | - | TRBV11-1 | TRBD1 | CASSRAQGAYNEQFF | TGTGCCAGCTCCCGAGCACAGGGGGCGTACAATGAGCAGTTCTTC
14 | TRBJ2-7 | - | TRBV28 | TRBD1 | CASSSGTGGYEQYF | TGTGCCAGCAGTTCCGGGACAGGGGGCTACGAGCAGTACTTC
13 | TRBJ1-4 | once | TRBV18 | - | CASSPPPGGKLFF | TGTGCCAGCTCACCACCACCGGGGGGAAAACTGTTTTTT
16 | TRBJ2-5 | - | TRBV27 | TRBD2 | CASSLSFQTSLETQYF | TGTGCCAGCAGTTTATCGTTCCAGACTAGCCTAGAGACCCAGTACTTC
13 | TRBJ1-1 | - | TRBV6-1 | - | CASNQGGNTEAFF | TGTGCCAGTAACCAGGGTGGGAACACTGAAGCTTTCTTT
18 | TRBJ2-3 | - | TRBV11-2 | TRBD2 | CASSLVAGAQTAFDTQYF | TGTGCCAGCAGCTTAGTAGCGGGGGCGCAAACAGCGTTCGATACGCAGTATTTT
15 | TRBJ1-5 | - | TRBV28 | - | CASSFWGGGNQPQHF | TGTGCCAGCAGTTTCTGGGGGGGCGGCAATCAGCCCCAGCATTTT
15 | TRBJ1-2 | - | TRBV6-5 | TRBD1 | CASSYQSGGQGGYTF | TGTGCCAGCAGTTACCAGTCAGGGGGTCAGGGTGGCTACACCTTC
13 | TRBJ1-5 | - | TRBV4-3 | - | CASSQTSNQPQHF | TGCGCCAGCAGCCAAACAAGCAATCAGCCCCAGCATTTT
15 | TRBJ1-6 | once | TRBV7-2 | TRBD1 | CASSRGQTFNSPLHF | TGTGCCAGCAGCAGGGGACAGACATTTAATTCACCCCTCCACTTT
14 | TRBJ1-2 | - | TRBV27 | - | CASTSGGKNYGYTF | TGTGCCAGCACAAGCGGGGGGAAGAACTATGGCTACACCTTC
14 | TRBJ2-3 | - | TRBV7-3 | - | CASSLERNTDTQYF | TGTGCCAGCAGCTTAGAGAGAAACACAGATACGCAGTATTTT
15 | TRBJ1-2 | - | TRBV6-5 | - | CASSYSKGGLGGYTF | TGTGCCAGCAGTTACTCGAAGGGCGGACTGGGTGGCTACACCTTC